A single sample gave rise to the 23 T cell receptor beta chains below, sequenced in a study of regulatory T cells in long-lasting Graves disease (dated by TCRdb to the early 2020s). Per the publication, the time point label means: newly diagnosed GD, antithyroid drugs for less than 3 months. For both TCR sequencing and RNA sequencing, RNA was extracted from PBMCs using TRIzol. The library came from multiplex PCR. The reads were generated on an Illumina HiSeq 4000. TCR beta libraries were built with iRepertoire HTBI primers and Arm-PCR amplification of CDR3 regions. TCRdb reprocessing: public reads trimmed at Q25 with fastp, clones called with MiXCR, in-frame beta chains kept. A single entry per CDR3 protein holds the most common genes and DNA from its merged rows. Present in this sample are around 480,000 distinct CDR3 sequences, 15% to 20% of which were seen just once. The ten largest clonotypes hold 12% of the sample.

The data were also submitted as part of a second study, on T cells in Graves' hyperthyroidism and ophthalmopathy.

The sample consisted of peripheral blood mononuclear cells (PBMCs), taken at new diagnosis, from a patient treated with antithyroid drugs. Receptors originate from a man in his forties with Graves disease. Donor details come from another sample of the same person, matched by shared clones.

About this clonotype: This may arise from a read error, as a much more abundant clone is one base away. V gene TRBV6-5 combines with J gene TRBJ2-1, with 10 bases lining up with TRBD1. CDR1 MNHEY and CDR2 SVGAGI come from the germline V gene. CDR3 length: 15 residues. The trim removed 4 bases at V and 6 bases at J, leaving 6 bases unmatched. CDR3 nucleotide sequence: TGTGCCAGCAGTTCCGCCGGGACAGGGGTCAATGAGCAGTTCTTC. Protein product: CASSSAGTGVNEQFF.

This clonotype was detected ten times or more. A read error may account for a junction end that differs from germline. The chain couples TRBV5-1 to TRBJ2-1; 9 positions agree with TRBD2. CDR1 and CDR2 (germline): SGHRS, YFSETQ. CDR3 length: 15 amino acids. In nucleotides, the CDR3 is TGTGCCAGCAGCCCAGCGGGAGGCTCCTACAATGAGCAGTTCTTC. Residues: CASSPAGGSYNEQFF.

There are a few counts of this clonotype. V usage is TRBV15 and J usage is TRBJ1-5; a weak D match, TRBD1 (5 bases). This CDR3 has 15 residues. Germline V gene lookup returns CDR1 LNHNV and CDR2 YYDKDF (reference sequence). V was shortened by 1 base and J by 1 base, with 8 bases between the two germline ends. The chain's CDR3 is CATSRGGSSNQPQHF. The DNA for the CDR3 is TGTGCCACCAGCAGAGGGGGGTCAAGCAATCAGCCCCAGCATTTT.

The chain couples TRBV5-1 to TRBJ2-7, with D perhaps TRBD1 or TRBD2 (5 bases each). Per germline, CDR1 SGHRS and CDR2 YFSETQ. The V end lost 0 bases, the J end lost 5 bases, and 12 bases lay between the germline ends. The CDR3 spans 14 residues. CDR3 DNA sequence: TGCGCCAGCAGCTTGGCTAACCTGGGGGACGAGCAGTACTTC. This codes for CASSLANLGDEQYF.

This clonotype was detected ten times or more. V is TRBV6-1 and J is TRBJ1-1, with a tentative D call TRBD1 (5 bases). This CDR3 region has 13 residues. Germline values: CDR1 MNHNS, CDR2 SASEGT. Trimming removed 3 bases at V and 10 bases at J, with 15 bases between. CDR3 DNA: TGTGCCAGCAGTGACCCGACAGACTCGGCAGCTTTCTTT. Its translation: CASSDPTDSAAFF.

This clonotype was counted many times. The CDR3 region is CASSENYGVGETQYF. Written as DNA, the CDR3 is TGTGCCAGCAGTGAAAATTATGGAGTAGGAGAGACCCAGTACTTC. The chain links TRBV2 to TRBJ2-5; D call uncertain. V lost 2 bases and J lost 4, with 14 bases in between. CDR1 SNHLY and CDR2 FYNNEI come from the germline V gene. The CDR3 has 15 amino acids.

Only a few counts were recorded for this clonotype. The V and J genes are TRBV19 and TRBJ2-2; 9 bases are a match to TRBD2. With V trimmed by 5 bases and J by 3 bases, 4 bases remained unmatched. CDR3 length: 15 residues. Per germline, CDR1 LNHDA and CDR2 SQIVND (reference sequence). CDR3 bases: TGTGCCAGTAGTGGGGGACTAGCCTACACCGGGGAGCTGTTTTTT. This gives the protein CASSGGLAYTGELFF. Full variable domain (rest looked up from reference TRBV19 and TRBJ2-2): DGGITQSPKYLFRKEGQNVTLSCEQNLNHDAMYWYRQDPGQGLRLIYYSQIVNDFQKGDIAEGYSVSREKKESFPLTVTSAQKNPTAFYLCASSGGLAYTGELFFGEGSRLTVL.

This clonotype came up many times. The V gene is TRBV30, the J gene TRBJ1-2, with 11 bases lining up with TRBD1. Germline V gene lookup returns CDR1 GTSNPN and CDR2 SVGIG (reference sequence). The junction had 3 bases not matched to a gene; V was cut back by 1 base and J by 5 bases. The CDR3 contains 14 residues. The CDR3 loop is CAWSAGQGEYGYTF. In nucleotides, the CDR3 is TGTGCCTGGAGTGCGGGACAGGGGGAATATGGCTACACCTTC. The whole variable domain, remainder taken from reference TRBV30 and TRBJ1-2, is SQTIHQWPATLVQPVGSPLSLECTVEGTSNPNLYWYRQAAGRGLQLLFYSVGIGQISSEVPQNLSASRPQDRQFILSSKKLLLSDSGFYLCAWSAGQGEYGYTFGSGTRLTVV.

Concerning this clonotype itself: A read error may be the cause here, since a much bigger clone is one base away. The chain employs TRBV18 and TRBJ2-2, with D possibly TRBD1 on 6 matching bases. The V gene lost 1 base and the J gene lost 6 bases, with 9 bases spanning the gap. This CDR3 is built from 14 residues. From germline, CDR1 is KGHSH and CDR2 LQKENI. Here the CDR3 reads CASSPRTDAGELFF. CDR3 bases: TGTGCCAGCTCACCACGGACAGACGCCGGGGAGCTGTTTTTT.

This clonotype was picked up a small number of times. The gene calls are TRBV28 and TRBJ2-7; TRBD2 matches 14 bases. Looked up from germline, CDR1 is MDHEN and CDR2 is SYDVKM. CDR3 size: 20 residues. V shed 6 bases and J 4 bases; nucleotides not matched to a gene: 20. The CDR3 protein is CASSPAHPGLAGAGVYEQYF. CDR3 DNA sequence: TGTGCCAGCAGCCCCGCTCATCCGGGACTAGCGGGAGCTGGAGTGTACGAGCAGTACTTC.

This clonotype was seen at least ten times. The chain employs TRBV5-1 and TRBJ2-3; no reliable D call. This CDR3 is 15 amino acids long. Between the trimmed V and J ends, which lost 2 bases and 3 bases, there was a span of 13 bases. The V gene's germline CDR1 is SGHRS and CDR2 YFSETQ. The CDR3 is CASSFGNPATDTQYF. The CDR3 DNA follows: TGCGCCAGCAGCTTTGGGAACCCGGCAACAGATACGCAGTATTTT.

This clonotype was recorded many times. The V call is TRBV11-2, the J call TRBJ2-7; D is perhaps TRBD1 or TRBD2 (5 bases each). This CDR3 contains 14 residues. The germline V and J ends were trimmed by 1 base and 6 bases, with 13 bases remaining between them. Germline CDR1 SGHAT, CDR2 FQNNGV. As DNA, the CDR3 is TGTGCCAGCAGCTTAGCGGGACCTAGGGGCGAGCAGTACTTC. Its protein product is CASSLAGPRGEQYF.

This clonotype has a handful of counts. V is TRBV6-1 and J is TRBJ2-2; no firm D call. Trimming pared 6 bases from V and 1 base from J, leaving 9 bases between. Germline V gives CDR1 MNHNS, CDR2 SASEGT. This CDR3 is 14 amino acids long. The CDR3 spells CASSQPENTGELFF. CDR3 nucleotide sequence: TGTGCCAGCAGCCAACCAGAGAACACCGGGGAGCTGTTTTTT.

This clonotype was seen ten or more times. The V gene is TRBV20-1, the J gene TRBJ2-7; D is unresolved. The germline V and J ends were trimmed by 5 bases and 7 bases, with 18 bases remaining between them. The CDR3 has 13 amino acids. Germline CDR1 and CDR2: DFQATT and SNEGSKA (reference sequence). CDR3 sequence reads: CSALLGTRLEQYF. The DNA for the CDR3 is TGCAGTGCTCTTCTCGGAACCAGGTTGGAGCAGTACTTC.

CDR3 nucleotides: TGCAGTGCCCCCTGGGAGGGGGCGCAAAACGAGCAGTACTTC. Protein: CSAPWEGAQNEQYF. The J gene is TRBJ2-7, the V gene TRBV20-1; either TRBD1 or TRBD2 may fit D (7 bases each). Germline loops: CDR1 DFQATT, CDR2 SNEGSKA (reference sequence). V was cut by 6 bases and J by 5 bases, with 20 bases left in between. The CDR3 length is 14 residues.

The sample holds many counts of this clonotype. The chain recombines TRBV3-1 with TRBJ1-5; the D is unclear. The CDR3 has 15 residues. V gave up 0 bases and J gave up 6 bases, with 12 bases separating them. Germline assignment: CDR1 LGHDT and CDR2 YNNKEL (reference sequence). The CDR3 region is CASSQDSGRAQPQHF. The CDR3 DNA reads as TGTGCCAGCAGCCAAGATAGCGGGAGGGCTCAGCCCCAGCATTTT.

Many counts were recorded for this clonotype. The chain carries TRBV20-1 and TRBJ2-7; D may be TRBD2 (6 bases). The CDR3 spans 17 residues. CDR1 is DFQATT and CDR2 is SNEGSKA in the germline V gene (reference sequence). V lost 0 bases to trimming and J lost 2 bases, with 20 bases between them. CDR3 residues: CSARDRVGSGVPYEQYF. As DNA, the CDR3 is TGCAGTGCTAGAGATCGGGTAGGGTCGGGGGTGCCCTACGAGCAGTACTTC.

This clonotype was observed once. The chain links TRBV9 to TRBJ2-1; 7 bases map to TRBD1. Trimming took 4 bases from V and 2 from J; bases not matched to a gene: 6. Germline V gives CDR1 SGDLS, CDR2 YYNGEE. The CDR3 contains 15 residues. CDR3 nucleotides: TGTGCCAGCAGCACCTCCGGGACAGCCTACAATGAGCAGTTCTTC. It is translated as CASSTSGTAYNEQFF. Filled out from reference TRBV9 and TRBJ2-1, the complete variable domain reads DSGVTQTPKHLITATGQRVTLRCSPRSGDLSVYWYQQSLDQGLQFLIQYYNGEERAKGNILERFSAQQFPDLHSELNLSSLELGDSALYFCASSTSGTAYNEQFFGPGTRLTVL.

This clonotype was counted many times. Here the CDR3 reads CASSFRTASYGYTF. The CDR3 DNA follows: TGTGCCAGCAGTTTTCGGACGGCGTCCTATGGCTACACCTTC. The V gene is TRBV12-3 or TRBV12-4, the J gene TRBJ1-2, with D uncertain. V was cut by 3 bases and J by 4 bases, with 12 bases left in between. The CDR3 totals 14 residues.

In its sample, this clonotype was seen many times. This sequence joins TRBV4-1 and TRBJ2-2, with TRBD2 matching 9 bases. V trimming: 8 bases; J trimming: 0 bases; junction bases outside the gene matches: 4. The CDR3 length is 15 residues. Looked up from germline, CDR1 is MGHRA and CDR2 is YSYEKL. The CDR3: CASRGLASNTGELFF. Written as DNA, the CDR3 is TGCGCCAGCCGAGGACTAGCGTCGAACACCGGGGAGCTGTTTTTT.

The CDR3 sequence: CASSEGFGTIQYEQYF. CDR3 in DNA: TGTGCCAGCAGTGAAGGATTCGGGACAATTCAGTACGAGCAGTACTTC. This rearrangement joins TRBV6-1 to TRBJ2-7; tentatively, D is TRBD1 (6 bases). V lost 1 base and J 4 bases, leaving 17 bases between the germline ends. This CDR3 is built from 16 residues. Germline lookup yields CDR1 MNHNS and CDR2 SASEGT.

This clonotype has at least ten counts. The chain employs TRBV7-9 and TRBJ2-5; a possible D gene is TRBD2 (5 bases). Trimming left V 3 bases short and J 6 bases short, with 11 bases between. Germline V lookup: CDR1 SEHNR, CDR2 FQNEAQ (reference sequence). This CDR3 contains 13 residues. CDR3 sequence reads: CASSLGRGQTQYF. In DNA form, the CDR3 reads TGTGCCAGCAGCTTGGGCCGGGGTCAGACCCAGTACTTC.

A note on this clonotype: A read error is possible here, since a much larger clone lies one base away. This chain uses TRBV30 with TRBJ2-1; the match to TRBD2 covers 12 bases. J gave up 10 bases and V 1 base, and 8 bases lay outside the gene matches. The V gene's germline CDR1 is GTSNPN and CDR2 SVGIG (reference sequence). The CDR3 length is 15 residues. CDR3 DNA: TGTGCCTGGAGTGCGACTAGCGGGAGAACCTACGAGCAGTTCTTC. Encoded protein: CAWSATSGRTYEQFF.